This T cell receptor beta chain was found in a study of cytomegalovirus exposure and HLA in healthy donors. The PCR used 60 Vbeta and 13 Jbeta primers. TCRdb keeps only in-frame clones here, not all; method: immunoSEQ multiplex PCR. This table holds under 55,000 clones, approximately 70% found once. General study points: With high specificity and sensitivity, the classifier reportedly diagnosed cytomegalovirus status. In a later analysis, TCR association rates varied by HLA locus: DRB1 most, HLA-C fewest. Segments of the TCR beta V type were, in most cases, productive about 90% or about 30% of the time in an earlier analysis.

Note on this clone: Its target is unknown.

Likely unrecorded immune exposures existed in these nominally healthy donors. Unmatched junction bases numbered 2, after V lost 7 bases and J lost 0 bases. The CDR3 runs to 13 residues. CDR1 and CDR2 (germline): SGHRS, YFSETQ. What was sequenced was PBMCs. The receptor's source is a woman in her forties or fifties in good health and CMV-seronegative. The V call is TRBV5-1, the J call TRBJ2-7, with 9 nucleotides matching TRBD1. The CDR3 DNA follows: TGCGCCAGCGGGACAGGGTCCTCCTACGAGCAGTACTTC. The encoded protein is CASGTGSSYEQYF.